Listed here are 27 T cell receptor beta chains from one sample, sequenced in a study of T cells after yellow fever vaccination. MiXCR was run by TCRdb on the 5' RACE reads, yielding one entry per CDR3 protein. The data hold some 350,000 distinct CDR3 sequences, with approximately 3.9% observed a single time. Sequenced material: PBMCs, taken 5 days after the yellow fever booster vaccination. The receptor set was obtained from a man between 18 and 29 years old who received the YFV17D yellow fever vaccine.

This clonotype has ten or more counts. V usage is TRBV7-2 and J usage is TRBJ2-3; a weak D match, TRBD2 (6 bases). CDR1 is SGHTA, CDR2 FQGNSA, per germline. Trimming pared 1 base from V and 4 bases from J, leaving 9 bases between. The CDR3 covers 14 residues. CDR3 sequence: CASSLGPGADTQYF. CDR3 coding DNA: TGTGCCAGCAGCTTAGGGCCGGGGGCAGATACGCAGTATTTT.

The chain links TRBV21-1 to TRBJ2-7; TRBD1 reflects the table's D call only, with no check against the DNA. TRBV21-1 is a pseudogene. The CDR3 is made up of 15 amino acids. The DNA for the CDR3 is TGTGCCAGCAGTCCCTTCTGGACAGGGTGTTTCGAGCAGTACGTC. It codes for CASSPFWTGCFEQYV.

This clonotype was observed a few times. The chain combines TRBV5-4 with TRBJ2-1; 9 bases are a match to TRBD1. The V gene end was trimmed by 4 bases and the J gene end by 3 bases; junction bases not matched to a gene: 5. The CDR3 totals 15 residues. Germline CDR1 is SGHNT and CDR2 is YYREEE (reference sequence). In nucleotides, the CDR3 is TGTGCCAGCAGCCCGTCGGGACAGGGCTACAATGAGCAGTTCTTC. It codes for CASSPSGQGYNEQFF.

There are many counts of this clonotype. The V and J genes are TRBV28 and TRBJ1-1; D unclear. Germline CDR1 reads MDHEN; CDR2 reads SYDVKM. With 0 bases removed from V and 1 base from J, the gap between germline ends came to 6 bases. The CDR3 has 14 amino acids. The CDR3 DNA reads TGTGCCAGCAGTTTATGGTCAGAGAACACTGAAGCTTTCTTT. This codes for CASSLWSENTEAFF.

At least ten counts were recorded for this clonotype. V usage is TRBV5-1 and J usage is TRBJ2-1; 15 bases line up with TRBD2. The CDR3 covers 17 residues. The V gene's germline CDR1 is SGHRS and CDR2 YFSETQ. V was clipped by 4 bases and J by 6 bases; unmatched bases: 8. As DNA, the CDR3 is TGCGCCAGCAGCCTGGGACTAGCGGGGGGCTTTCGCAATGAGCAGTTCTTC. Its protein product is CASSLGLAGGFRNEQFF.

This clonotype was detected many times. The genes are TRBV25-1 and TRBJ1-5; tentatively, D is TRBD1 (6 bases). This CDR3 has 15 residues. Trimming cost V 6 bases and J 5 bases, with 17 bases left between them. Germline V CDR1 and CDR2: MGHDK, SYGVNS. The CDR3 nucleotides are TGTGCCAGCAGCCCCGTCGGGGGCTGGGATCAGCCCCAGCATTTT. Amino acid sequence: CASSPVGGWDQPQHF. The full variable domain, its missing parts supplied by reference TRBV25-1 and TRBJ1-5, is EADIYQTPRYLVIGTGKKITLECSQTMGHDKMYWYQQDPGMELHLIHYSYGVNSTEKGDLSSESTVSRIRTEHFPLTLESARPSHTSQYLCASSPVGGWDQPQHFGDGTRLSIL.

A few counts support this clonotype. The chain carries TRBV6-2 or TRBV6-3 and TRBJ2-7; the D call may be TRBD1 or TRBD2 (5 bases each). Germline CDR1 and CDR2: MNHEY and SVGEGT. The CDR3 loop spans 13 amino acids. Trimming took 2 bases from V and 3 from J, leaving 8 bases between them. This CDR3 reads CASSYRDGYEQYV. The CDR3 DNA reads TGTGCCAGCAGTTACCGGGACGGCTACGAGCAGTACGTC.

There are a few counts of this clonotype. The rearrangement links TRBV4-3 to TRBJ2-1; D call uncertain. Trimming left V 1 base short and J 6 bases short, with 13 bases between. CDR1 and CDR2 from the germline V gene are LGHNA and YSLEER. The CDR3 sequence is 15 residues long. The CDR3 nucleotides read TGCGCCAGCAGCCAAGTTAGCTCCCTTCTCAATGAGCAGTTCTTC. Translating gives CASSQVSSLLNEQFF.

V and J are TRBV3-1 and TRBJ2-3, with TRBD2 matching 8 bases. CDR1 is LGHDT, CDR2 YNNKEL, per germline (reference sequence). Unmatched junction bases numbered 4, after V lost 4 bases and J lost 1 base. CDR3 length: 15 residues. This CDR3 reads CASSPSRGGTDTQYF. The CDR3 DNA follows: TGTGCCAGCAGCCCCTCGCGGGGGGGCACAGATACGCAGTATTTT.

This clonotype was counted a few times. The V call is TRBV11-1, the J call TRBJ1-2, with D possibly being TRBD1 (5 bases). Trimming pared 2 bases from V and 8 bases from J, leaving 15 bases between. The CDR3 is 14 amino acids. CDR1 SGHAT and CDR2 FQDESV come from the germline V gene (reference sequence). CDR3 loop: CASSLTGFLFGYTF. As DNA, the CDR3 is TGTGCCAGCAGCTTAACAGGTTTTCTCTTCGGCTACACCTTC.

V gene TRBV5-6 combines with J gene TRBJ2-1; the match to TRBD1 covers 9 bases. Germline-derived CDR1 and CDR2 are SGHDT and YYEEEE. This CDR3 region has 15 residues. Trimming removed 2 bases from V and 8 bases from J; junction bases left unmatched: 8. The CDR3 region is CASSLPGQGQDEQFF. Written as DNA, the CDR3 is TGTGCCAGCAGCTTACCGGGACAGGGTCAGGATGAGCAGTTCTTC.

The J gene is TRBJ2-1, the V gene TRBV7-2; 9 bases agree with TRBD1. In germline, CDR1 is SGHTA, CDR2 FQGNSA. The V segment lost 6 bases and the J segment 6 bases; nucleotides outside the gene matches: 6. The CDR3 runs to 14 residues. The CDR3 loop is CASRRQGVSNEQFF. CDR3 nucleotides: TGTGCCAGCAGGCGACAGGGGGTTAGCAATGAGCAGTTCTTC.

This chain's CDR3 is CASSQGGTEQYV. The CDR3 DNA reads as TGTGCCAGCAGCCAAGGAGGGACCGAGCAGTACGTC. The V and J genes are TRBV3-1 and TRBJ2-7; TRBD1 or TRBD2 may be the D gene (5 bases each). The CDR3 sequence is 12 residues long. Between the trimmed V and J ends, which lost 1 base and 6 bases, there was a span of 7 bases. Germline CDR1 and CDR2: LGHDT and YNNKEL (reference sequence).

This clonotype was seen more than once but under ten times. The rearrangement links TRBV5-1 to TRBJ2-5; D is perhaps TRBD1 (6 bases). The germline V gene encodes CDR1 SGHRS and CDR2 YFSETQ. This CDR3 region has 15 residues. The V end was cut by 0 bases, the J end by 0 bases, with 9 bases between. The chain's CDR3 is CASSLVSGDQETQYF. As DNA, the CDR3 is TGCGCCAGCAGCTTGGTGTCAGGGGACCAAGAGACCCAGTACTTC.

The sample holds many counts of this clonotype. The J gene is TRBJ1-2, the V gene TRBV12-3 or TRBV12-4; tentative D call: TRBD1 (5 bases). This CDR3 comprises 12 residues. V was pared by 5 bases and J by 4 bases, with 8 bases between. This chain's CDR3 is CASSPRGYGYTF. The CDR3 DNA reads TGTGCCAGCAGTCCTAGGGGCTATGGCTACACCTTC.

This clonotype was recorded a few times. The chain recombines TRBV2 with TRBJ2-5; tentatively, D is TRBD2 (6 bases). CDR1 is SNHLY and CDR2 is FYNNEI in the germline V gene. This CDR3 has 14 residues. Trimming removed 8 bases from V and 4 bases from J, with 17 bases in between. As DNA, the CDR3 is TGTGCCAGCTACGGAGGGTACAACGTAGAGACCCAGTACTTC. Translation: CASYGGYNVETQYF.

In its sample, this clonotype was seen a few times. The chain recombines TRBV7-9 with TRBJ2-5; maybe TRBD1 (6 bases). V lost 2 bases and J 0 bases, leaving 16 bases between the germline ends. Germline V gene sequence: CDR1 SEHNR, CDR2 FQNEAQ (reference sequence). This CDR3 comprises 17 residues. The CDR3 here is CASSLRLGTPDQETQYF. The CDR3 bases are TGTGCCAGCAGCTTAAGGCTGGGGACACCCGACCAAGAGACCCAGTACTTC.

This clonotype occurred many times. This chain connects TRBV5-1 to TRBJ2-3; 10 bases line up with TRBD1. V gave up 5 bases and J gave up 1 base; unmatched junction bases: 4. CDR3 size: 15 residues. In germline, CDR1 is SGHRS, CDR2 YFSETQ. CDR3 bases: TGCGCCAGCAGGCCCGGGACAGGGGGCACAGATACGCAGTATTTT. Amino acid sequence: CASRPGTGGTDTQYF.

This clonotype was seen at least ten times. The chain joins TRBV4-1 to TRBJ2-1, with 7 bases lining up with TRBD2. With 0 bases clipped from V and 10 bases from J, the junction kept 3 bases outside the gene matches. In germline, CDR1 is MGHRA, CDR2 YSYEKL. The CDR3 contains 13 residues. The CDR3 is CASSQDVGREQFF. The DNA for the CDR3 is TGCGCCAGCAGCCAAGATGTCGGGAGGGAGCAGTTCTTC.

The chain uses TRBV10-3 and TRBJ1-1; D is unresolved. In germline, CDR1 is ENHRY, CDR2 SYGVKD. The CDR3 consists of 13 residues. V lost 6 bases and J lost 1, with 9 bases in between. The DNA for the CDR3 is TGTGCCATCAGGCTAACAGAGAACACTGAAGCTTTCTTT. Translation: CAIRLTENTEAFF.

This clonotype occurred many times. The chain joins TRBV5-1 to TRBJ2-1, with TRBD1 identical over 11 bases. J lost 7 bases, V lost 4 bases, and 7 bases had no gene match. The CDR3 has 15 amino acids. The germline gives CDR1 SGHRS, CDR2 YFSETQ. CDR3 sequence: CASSTTGTGGNEQFF. The CDR3 region has the DNA TGCGCCAGCAGCACGACCGGGACAGGGGGAAATGAGCAGTTCTTC. Filled out from reference TRBV5-1 and TRBJ2-1, the complete variable domain reads KAGVTQTPRYLIKTRGQQVTLSCSPISGHRSVSWYQQTPGQGLQFLFEYFSETQRNKGNFPGRFSGRQFSNSRSEMNVSTLELGDSALYLCASSTTGTGGNEQFFGPGTRLTVL.

This clonotype was observed a handful of times. This chain joins TRBV20-1 and TRBJ2-7; D possibly corresponds to TRBD1 (6 bases). The germline CDR1 and CDR2 sequences are DFQATT and SNEGSKA (reference sequence). This CDR3 is 11 amino acids long. Trimming removed 4 bases from V and 4 bases from J, with 8 bases in between. The CDR3 region has the DNA TGCAGTGCTATACAGGGATACGAGCAGTACGTC. It specifies CSAIQGYEQYV.

This chain links TRBV11-3 with TRBJ2-3, with 8 bases fitting TRBD1. V shed 5 bases, J shed 5 bases, and the junction held 12 bases outside the gene matches. This CDR3 contains 16 residues. Germline CDR1 SGHNT, CDR2 YENEEA. The CDR3 sequence is CASSPRGQGAGDTQYF. For the CDR3, the DNA is TGTGCCAGCAGCCCCCGGGGGCAGGGGGCCGGAGATACGCAGTATTTT.

The genes are TRBV7-9 and TRBJ2-5, with 7 bases lining up with TRBD1. Germline CDR1 reads SEHNR; CDR2 reads FQNEAQ (reference sequence). The junction had 8 bases not matched to a gene; V was cut back by 3 bases and J by 4 bases. This CDR3 has 15 residues. The CDR3 protein is CASSFKGAGRETQYF. The DNA of the CDR3 is TGTGCCAGCAGCTTTAAGGGGGCCGGGCGAGAGACCCAGTACTTC.

V gene TRBV27 combines with J gene TRBJ1-1; D not certain. The CDR3 sequence is 14 residues long. CDR1 MNHEY and CDR2 SMNVEV come from the germline V gene (reference sequence). V was shortened by 3 bases and J by 1 base, with 9 bases between the two germline ends. The CDR3 loop is CASSFLSENTEAFF. The CDR3 nucleotides read TGTGCCAGCAGTTTTTTAAGCGAGAACACTGAAGCTTTCTTT.

This rearrangement joins TRBV5-8 to TRBJ2-6; D is ambiguous. The CDR3 length is 17 residues. In germline, CDR1 is SGHTS, CDR2 YDEGEE. Trimming took off 4 bases at V and 2 bases at J, with 16 bases between the two ends. CDR3 in amino acids: CASSRGISLAGANVLTF. For the CDR3, the DNA is TGTGCCAGCAGCCGTGGAATCTCTCTGGCTGGGGCCAACGTCCTGACTTTC.

This clonotype was recorded at least ten times. The genes are TRBV20-1 and TRBJ2-1; TRBD2 matches 8 bases. Germline V CDR1 and CDR2: DFQATT, SNEGSKA (reference sequence). CDR3 length: 14 residues. The V segment lost 6 bases and the J segment 4 bases; nucleotides outside the gene matches: 8. CDR3 bases: TGCAGTGCGTGTCCTAGCGGGCGTTACAATGAGCAGTTCTTC. This translates into CSACPSGRYNEQFF.